This TCR beta chain came from a study of blood T cell repertoires in COVID-19. Study at large: Acute-phase and convalescent COVID-19 samples originated in the United States, Italy and Spain. Sources were T cells, B-cell-depleted T cells, or PBMCs; the material itself was cDNA or gDNA.

As processed by the authors: Amplification of reference gene primers was used by the study to estimate nucleated cell counts. Produced via immunoSEQ multiplex PCR; TCRdb's table is partial and in-frame only. V and J calls and clone size are those listed in that table; D and trimming were worked out from the DNA. The data contain hundreds of thousands of clones, more than 60% of them singletons. The CDR3 sequence is 14 residues long. The V end was cut by 3 bases, the J end by 2 bases, with 8 bases between. Germline CDR1 reads SEHNR; CDR2 reads FQNEAQ (reference sequence). The origin of this receptor is a woman aged 40 to 50 with active or convalescent COVID-19. The chain employs TRBV7-9 and TRBJ1-3, with no clear D. Material: peripheral blood. The CDR3, as DNA: TGTGCCAGCAGCTTCCCAGATGCTGGAAACACCATATATTTT. It specifies CASSFPDAGNTIYF.